The rows below give T cell receptor beta chains drawn from one sample of a study of Graves' ophthalmopathy and Graves' hyperthyroidism. In TCRdb, the multiplex PCR reads were re-called with MiXCR into one record per CDR3 protein. The repertoire holds 1 million to 1.3 million distinct CDR3 sequences, with about two fifths as singletons. The sample was peripheral blood or thyroid tissue (not recorded which). The receptor set was obtained from an adult man with Graves' hyperthyroidism. The CDR3 runs from the conserved cysteine through the conserved F or W. D genes are given only for firm matches. Clone size is not always given. Where it is, it says once, few, many or a class for expanded clones.

d_call: NA; j_call: TRBJ1-5; clone_size: few; v_call: TRBV10-3; cdr3_aa: CAISAGLSQPQHF; cdr3_nt: TGTGCCATCAGTGCTGGGCTGTCGCAGCCCCAGCATTTT
d_call: NA; j_call: TRBJ1-3; clone_size: NA; v_call: TRBV19; cdr3_aa: CASQMGLGNTIYF; cdr3_nt: TGTGCCAGCCAAATGGGGCTCGGAAACACCATATATTTT
d_call: NA; j_call: TRBJ2-7; clone_size: many; v_call: TRBV25-1; cdr3_aa: CASRPGTSGEQYF; cdr3_nt: TGTGCCAGCAGGCCCGGGACTTCGGGCGAGCAGTACTTC
d_call: TRBD1; j_call: TRBJ2-7; clone_size: NA; v_call: TRBV30; cdr3_aa: CACLPPGQVPYEQYF; cdr3_nt: TGTGCCTGCCTACCACCGGGACAGGTACCTTACGAGCAGTACTTC
d_call: NA; j_call: TRBJ2-3; clone_size: NA; v_call: TRBV10-2; cdr3_aa: CASTGAGLGDTQYF; cdr3_nt: TGCGCCAGCACGGGTGCCGGATTGGGAGATACGCAGTATTTT
d_call: TRBD1; j_call: TRBJ1-1; clone_size: NA; v_call: TRBV20-1; cdr3_aa: CSYPTGTGIMNTEAFF; cdr3_nt: TGCAGTTACCCGACGGGGACAGGGATAATGAACACTGAAGCTTTCTTT
d_call: NA; j_call: TRBJ1-1; clone_size: many; v_call: TRBV7-8; cdr3_aa: CASSLVSTPGITEAFF; cdr3_nt: TGTGCCAGCAGCTTAGTGTCGACACCCGGCATCACTGAAGCTTTCTTT
d_call: NA; j_call: TRBJ1-2; clone_size: many; v_call: TRBV5-1; cdr3_aa: CASSSDGNNYGYTF; cdr3_nt: TGCGCCAGCAGTTCCGACGGCAACAACTATGGCTACACCTTC
d_call: NA; j_call: TRBJ1-5; clone_size: NA; v_call: TRBV12-3/TRBV12-4; cdr3_aa: CASSQENGQPQHF; cdr3_nt: TGTGCCAGCAGTCAGGAAAATGGGCAGCCCCAGCATTTT
d_call: NA; j_call: TRBJ1-6; clone_size: once; v_call: TRBV10-2; cdr3_aa: CVSRMEGLYNSPLHF; cdr3_nt: TGTGTCAGCAGGATGGAGGGACTTTATAATTCACCCCTCCACTTT
d_call: TRBD2; j_call: TRBJ2-2; clone_size: NA; v_call: TRBV7-8; cdr3_aa: CASNELAGYSNTGELFF; cdr3_nt: TGTGCCAGCAACGAACTAGCGGGATACTCGAACACCGGGGAGCTGTTTTTT
d_call: TRBD1; j_call: TRBJ1-2; clone_size: NA; v_call: TRBV27; cdr3_aa: CATAPTSTGVYGYTF; cdr3_nt: TGTGCCACTGCCCCTACATCTACAGGGGTCTATGGCTACACCTTC
d_call: TRBD1; j_call: TRBJ1-2; clone_size: many; v_call: TRBV5-6; cdr3_aa: CASSLRGQGGSGYTF; cdr3_nt: TGTGCCAGCAGCTTGCGCGGACAGGGTGGATCTGGCTACACCTTC
d_call: NA; j_call: TRBJ1-1; clone_size: many; v_call: TRBV20-1; cdr3_aa: CSATGRPMNTEAFF; cdr3_nt: TGCAGTGCCACAGGGAGACCAATGAACACTGAAGCTTTCTTT
d_call: NA; j_call: TRBJ1-2; clone_size: many; v_call: TRBV20-1; cdr3_aa: CSAPRTAHNYGYTF; cdr3_nt: TGCAGTGCCCCTAGGACAGCACATAACTATGGCTACACCTTC
d_call: TRBD1; j_call: TRBJ1-2; clone_size: many; v_call: TRBV20-1; cdr3_aa: CSARDAGGGYTF; cdr3_nt: TGCAGTGCTAGAGATGCAGGGGGCGGCTACACCTTC
d_call: NA; j_call: TRBJ1-2; clone_size: few; v_call: TRBV7-8; cdr3_aa: CASSLLSRHLDGYTF; cdr3_nt: TGTGCCAGCAGCTTATTGAGTCGGCACCTAGATGGCTACACCTTC
d_call: NA; j_call: TRBJ1-5; clone_size: NA; v_call: TRBV7-6; cdr3_aa: CASGVGQGGNQPQHF; cdr3_nt: TGTGCCAGCGGAGTGGGGCAGGGTGGCAATCAGCCCCAGCATTTT
d_call: TRBD1; j_call: TRBJ1-5; clone_size: many; v_call: TRBV20-1; cdr3_aa: CSARDVYRGFGQPQHF; cdr3_nt: TGCAGTGCTAGAGATGTGTACAGGGGGTTCGGTCAGCCCCAGCATTTT
d_call: NA; j_call: TRBJ1-4; clone_size: NA; v_call: TRBV7-8; cdr3_aa: CASIEGSSANEKLFF; cdr3_nt: TGTGCCAGCATCGAGGGAAGCTCCGCTAATGAAAAACTGTTTTTT
d_call: TRBD1; j_call: TRBJ2-7; clone_size: NA; v_call: TRBV7-9; cdr3_aa: CASSGTTGGLFEQYF; cdr3_nt: TGTGCCAGCAGCGGCACGACAGGGGGACTTTTCGAGCAGTACTTC
d_call: NA; j_call: TRBJ1-5; clone_size: many; v_call: TRBV7-8; cdr3_aa: CASSLESGLQPQHF; cdr3_nt: TGTGCCAGCAGCTTAGAGTCAGGGCTTCAGCCCCAGCATTTT
d_call: NA; j_call: TRBJ1-1; clone_size: few; v_call: TRBV7-9; cdr3_aa: CASSFLTGINTEAFF; cdr3_nt: TGTGCCAGCAGTTTCCTCACAGGGATTAACACTGAAGCTTTCTTT
d_call: TRBD1; j_call: TRBJ1-1; clone_size: NA; v_call: TRBV7-9; cdr3_aa: CASSTGQGMDTEAFF; cdr3_nt: TGTGCCAGCAGCACAGGACAGGGGATGGACACTGAAGCTTTCTTT
d_call: TRBD1; j_call: TRBJ2-7; clone_size: few; v_call: TRBV19; cdr3_aa: CASSSGQGNSYEQYF; cdr3_nt: TGTGCCAGTAGTAGTGGACAGGGGAACTCCTACGAGCAGTACTTC
d_call: NA; j_call: TRBJ2-5; clone_size: many; v_call: TRBV7-8; cdr3_aa: CASSLWANGETQYF; cdr3_nt: TGTGCCAGCAGCTTATGGGCCAACGGAGAGACCCAGTACTTC
d_call: TRBD1; j_call: TRBJ1-5; clone_size: many; v_call: TRBV12-3/TRBV12-4; cdr3_aa: CASSPTGVEQPQHF; cdr3_nt: TGTGCCAGCAGTCCGACAGGGGTGGAACAGCCCCAGCATTTT
d_call: TRBD2; j_call: TRBJ2-1; clone_size: NA; v_call: TRBV29-1; cdr3_aa: CSVEDRPSGSTDEQFF; cdr3_nt: TGCAGCGTTGAAGATCGGCCTAGCGGGAGTACCGATGAGCAGTTCTTC
d_call: NA; j_call: TRBJ2-7; clone_size: few; v_call: TRBV5-1; cdr3_aa: CASSSPVVDEQYF; cdr3_nt: TGCGCCAGCAGCTCCCCGGTGGTAGACGAGCAGTACTTC
d_call: NA; j_call: TRBJ1-2; clone_size: many; v_call: TRBV6-5; cdr3_aa: CASSPQKTNYGYTF; cdr3_nt: TGTGCCAGCAGTCCGCAGAAAACTAACTATGGCTACACCTTC
d_call: NA; j_call: TRBJ1-5; clone_size: few; v_call: TRBV20-1; cdr3_aa: CSARVIDTNQPQHF; cdr3_nt: TGCAGTGCTAGAGTGATAGATACCAATCAGCCCCAGCATTTT
d_call: TRBD1; j_call: TRBJ2-7; clone_size: NA; v_call: TRBV5-1; cdr3_aa: CASSIVTGEFYEQYF; cdr3_nt: TGTGCCAGCAGCATCGTGACAGGGGAATTCTACGAGCAGTACTTC
d_call: NA; j_call: TRBJ2-5; clone_size: NA; v_call: TRBV12-3/TRBV12-4; cdr3_aa: CASSLNRQGETQYF; cdr3_nt: TGTGCCAGCAGTTTGAATAGGCAGGGAGAGACCCAGTACTTC
d_call: TRBD1; j_call: TRBJ1-2; clone_size: NA; v_call: TRBV2; cdr3_aa: CASTGQGADSYTF; cdr3_nt: TGTGCCAGCACGGGACAGGGGGCAGATAGCTACACCTTC
d_call: NA; j_call: TRBJ1-1; clone_size: few; v_call: TRBV5-4; cdr3_aa: CASSLASRVEAFF; cdr3_nt: TGTGCCAGCAGCTTGGCCAGTAGGGTTGAAGCTTTCTTT
d_call: TRBD2; j_call: TRBJ2-7; clone_size: NA; v_call: TRBV4-3; cdr3_aa: CASSHLASGGPYEQYF; cdr3_nt: TGCGCCAGCAGCCACCTGGCTAGCGGGGGCCCTTACGAGCAGTACTTC
d_call: NA; j_call: TRBJ2-5; clone_size: NA; v_call: TRBV7-8; cdr3_aa: CASSKGQYRETQYF; cdr3_nt: TGTGCCAGCAGTAAGGGACAATATAGGGAGACCCAGTACTTC
d_call: TRBD1; j_call: TRBJ1-1; clone_size: many; v_call: TRBV24-1; cdr3_aa: CATSERQGAPEAFF; cdr3_nt: TGTGCCACCAGTGAACGACAGGGAGCGCCTGAAGCTTTCTTT
d_call: TRBD1; j_call: TRBJ2-2; clone_size: NA; v_call: TRBV10-3; cdr3_aa: CAITSATGVDTGELFF; cdr3_nt: TGTGCCATCACCTCAGCGACAGGGGTCGACACCGGGGAGCTGTTTTTT
d_call: TRBD1; j_call: TRBJ1-3; clone_size: NA; v_call: TRBV7-6; cdr3_aa: CASSPRTGGATNTIYF; cdr3_nt: TGTGCCAGCAGCCCCCGAACAGGGGGCGCAACCAACACCATATATTTT
d_call: NA; j_call: TRBJ1-2; clone_size: NA; v_call: TRBV6-5; cdr3_aa: CASSYSWRSEDGYTF; cdr3_nt: TGTGCCAGCAGTTACTCGTGGCGGAGTGAGGATGGCTACACCTTC
d_call: TRBD2; j_call: TRBJ2-5; clone_size: NA; v_call: TRBV10-3; cdr3_aa: CAIRGLAGGRETQYF; cdr3_nt: TGTGCCATCAGGGGACTAGCGGGGGGACGAGAGACCCAGTACTTC
d_call: NA; j_call: TRBJ1-1; clone_size: NA; v_call: TRBV18; cdr3_aa: CASSPPTFPNTEAFF; cdr3_nt: TGTGCCAGCTCACCACCAACTTTCCCGAACACTGAAGCTTTCTTT
d_call: TRBD1; j_call: TRBJ2-7; clone_size: many; v_call: TRBV7-9; cdr3_aa: CASSSSDRAYEQYF; cdr3_nt: TGTGCCAGCAGCTCCTCCGACAGGGCCTACGAGCAGTACTTC
d_call: NA; j_call: TRBJ1-1; clone_size: many; v_call: TRBV9; cdr3_aa: CASSVAAGEAFF; cdr3_nt: TGTGCCAGCAGCGTAGCTGCGGGGGAAGCTTTCTTT
d_call: TRBD1; j_call: TRBJ1-5; clone_size: NA; v_call: TRBV7-2; cdr3_aa: CASSLGGQGAGWPQHF; cdr3_nt: TGTGCCAGCAGCTTAGGGGGCCAGGGGGCTGGATGGCCCCAGCATTTT
d_call: TRBD2; j_call: TRBJ2-7; clone_size: NA; v_call: TRBV10-3; cdr3_aa: CAISGSWELAGPDTQYF; cdr3_nt: TGTGCCATCAGTGGGTCCTGGGAACTAGCGGGACCCGATACGCAGTACTTC
d_call: NA; j_call: TRBJ2-7; clone_size: NA; v_call: TRBV10-2; cdr3_aa: CASSASSYGHSSEQYF; cdr3_nt: TGCGCCAGCAGTGCCAGCAGCTATGGACACTCCTCCGAGCAGTACTTC
d_call: TRBD1; j_call: TRBJ2-7; clone_size: NA; v_call: TRBV27; cdr3_aa: CASSFTGQGASYF; cdr3_nt: TGTGCCAGCAGTTTTACCGGACAGGGGGCTTCGTACTTC
d_call: TRBD1; j_call: TRBJ1-2; clone_size: NA; v_call: TRBV9; cdr3_aa: CASGTGGYTF; cdr3_nt: TGTGCCAGCGGGACAGGTGGCTACACCTTC
d_call: NA; j_call: TRBJ1-6; clone_size: many; v_call: TRBV6-2/TRBV6-3; cdr3_aa: CASEEHGSPLHF; cdr3_nt: TGTGCCAGCGAGGAACATGGATCACCCCTCCACTTT
d_call: NA; j_call: TRBJ1-2; clone_size: NA; v_call: TRBV19; cdr3_aa: CASSLTAGSSGYTF; cdr3_nt: TGTGCCAGTAGTCTTACTGCTGGCTCAAGTGGCTACACCTTC
d_call: NA; j_call: TRBJ1-1; clone_size: many; v_call: TRBV7-8; cdr3_aa: CASSLLRDKNTEAFF; cdr3_nt: TGTGCCAGCAGCTTATTACGGGACAAGAACACTGAAGCTTTCTTT
d_call: NA; j_call: TRBJ1-6; clone_size: NA; v_call: TRBV7-8; cdr3_aa: CASSVGSGAKFNSPLHF; cdr3_nt: TGTGCCAGCAGTGTAGGAAGCGGTGCCAAATTTAATTCACCCCTCCACTTT